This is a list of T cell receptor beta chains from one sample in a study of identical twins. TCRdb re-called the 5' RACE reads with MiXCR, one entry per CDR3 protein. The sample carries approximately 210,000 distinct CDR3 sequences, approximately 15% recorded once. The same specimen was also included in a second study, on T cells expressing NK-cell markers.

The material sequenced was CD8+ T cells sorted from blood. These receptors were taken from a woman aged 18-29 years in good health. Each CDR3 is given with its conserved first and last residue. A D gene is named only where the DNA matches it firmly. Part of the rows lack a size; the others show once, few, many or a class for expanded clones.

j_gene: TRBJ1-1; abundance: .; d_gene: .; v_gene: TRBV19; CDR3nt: TGTGCCAGTAGTATAATGGGGTTGAACACTGAAGCTTTCTTT; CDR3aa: CASSIMGLNTEAFF
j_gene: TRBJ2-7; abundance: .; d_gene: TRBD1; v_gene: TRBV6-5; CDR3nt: TGTGCCAGCAGTTCGCAGGGGGCCTCCTACGAGCAGTACTTC; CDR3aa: CASSSQGASYEQYF
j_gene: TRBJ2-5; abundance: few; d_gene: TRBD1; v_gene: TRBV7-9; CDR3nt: TGTGCCAGCAGCCTTTCAGGGGGCCTCGTAGAGACCCAGTACTTC; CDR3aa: CASSLSGGLVETQYF
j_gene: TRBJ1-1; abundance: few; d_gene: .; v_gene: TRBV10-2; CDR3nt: TGCGCCAGCAGATCGGACGGAGAGTTGAACACTGAAGCTTTCTTT; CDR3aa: CASRSDGELNTEAFF
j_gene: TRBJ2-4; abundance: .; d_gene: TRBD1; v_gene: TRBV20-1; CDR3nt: TGCAGTGCTAGATGGGGGACAGGGGGAAACATTCAGTACTTC; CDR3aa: CSARWGTGGNIQYF
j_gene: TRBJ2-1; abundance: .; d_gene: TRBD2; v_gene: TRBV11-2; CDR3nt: TGTGCCAGCAGCTCCCAACCGCTTGGGGGGAGGGTTTACAATGAGCAGTTCTTC; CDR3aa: CASSSQPLGGRVYNEQFF
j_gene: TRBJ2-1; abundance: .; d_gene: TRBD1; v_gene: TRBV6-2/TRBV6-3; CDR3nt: TGTGCCAGCAGGGACAGGGGCCACAATGAGCAGTTCTTC; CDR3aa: CASRDRGHNEQFF
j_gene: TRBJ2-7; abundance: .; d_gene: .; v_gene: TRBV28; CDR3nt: TGTGCCAGCAGTTTAAGCTACCTCAAGTCCTACGAGCAGTACTTC; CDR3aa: CASSLSYLKSYEQYF
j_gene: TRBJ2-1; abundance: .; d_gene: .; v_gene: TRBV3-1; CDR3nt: TGTGCCAGCAGCCAACCTTGGGGCCAAGGGGTGAATGAGCAGTTCTTC; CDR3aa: CASSQPWGQGVNEQFF
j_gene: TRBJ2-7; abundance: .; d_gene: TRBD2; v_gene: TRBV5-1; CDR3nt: TGCGCCAGCAGCTTCGATACTAGCGGGATGGTCGGCTCCTACGAGCAGTACTTC; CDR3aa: CASSFDTSGMVGSYEQYF
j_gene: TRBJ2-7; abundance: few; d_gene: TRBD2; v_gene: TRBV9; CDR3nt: TGTGCCAGCAGCCCCCCCGGACTAGCGGGCGCCAGGAACGAGCAGTACTTC; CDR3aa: CASSPPGLAGARNEQYF
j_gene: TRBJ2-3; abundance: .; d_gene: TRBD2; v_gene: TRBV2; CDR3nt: TGTGCCAGGGAGGCGGGGGTCGGAGATACGCAGTATTTT; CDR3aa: CAREAGVGDTQYF
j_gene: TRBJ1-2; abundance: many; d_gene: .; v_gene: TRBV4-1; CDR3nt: TGTGCCAGCAGCCAGGGCTATGGCTACACCTTC; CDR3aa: CASSQGYGYTF
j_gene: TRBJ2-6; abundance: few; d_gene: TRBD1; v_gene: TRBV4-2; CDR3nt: TGTGCCAGCAGCCCCAAGGACAGGGGGTCCTCTGGGGCCAACGTCCTGACTTTC; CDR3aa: CASSPKDRGSSGANVLTF
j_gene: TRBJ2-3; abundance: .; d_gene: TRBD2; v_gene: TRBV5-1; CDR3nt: TGCGCCAGCAGCTCCGGGACTAGCGGGAGGACCTTAGGCACAGATACGCAGTATTTT; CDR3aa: CASSSGTSGRTLGTDTQYF
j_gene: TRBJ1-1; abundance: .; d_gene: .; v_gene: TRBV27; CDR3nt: TGTGCCAGCAGTTTATCGACGGTCGCGGGGGCTTTCTTT; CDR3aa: CASSLSTVAGAFF
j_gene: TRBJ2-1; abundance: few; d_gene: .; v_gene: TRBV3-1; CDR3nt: TGTGCCAGCAGCTTGACAGCGGTCAATGAGCAGTTCTTC; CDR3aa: CASSLTAVNEQFF
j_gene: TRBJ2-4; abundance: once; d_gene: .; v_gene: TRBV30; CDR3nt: TGTGCCTGGAGCCAAAGACTAGTACACGTAGCACTGGCCAAAAACATTCAGTACTTC; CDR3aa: CAWSQRLVHVALAKNIQYF
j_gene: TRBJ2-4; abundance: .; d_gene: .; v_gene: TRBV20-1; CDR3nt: TGCAGTGCTAGAGATACTAGCAGTGGGTCCCTAGCCAAAAACATTCAGTACTTC; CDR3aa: CSARDTSSGSLAKNIQYF
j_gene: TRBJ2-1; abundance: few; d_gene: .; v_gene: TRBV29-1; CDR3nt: TGCAGCGTTGAATCTAATGAGCAGTTCTTC; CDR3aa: CSVESNEQFF
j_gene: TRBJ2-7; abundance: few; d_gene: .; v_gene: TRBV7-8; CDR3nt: TGTGCCAGCAGCTTAGAGAGAGTCTACGAGCAGTACTTC; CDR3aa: CASSLERVYEQYF
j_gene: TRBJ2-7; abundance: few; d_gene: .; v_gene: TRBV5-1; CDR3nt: TGCGCCAGCAGCCACGGACAGACCTACGAGCAGTACTTC; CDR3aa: CASSHGQTYEQYF
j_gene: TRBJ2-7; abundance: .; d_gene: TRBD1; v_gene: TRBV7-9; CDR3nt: TGTGCCAGCGAACGAGACAGGGCCCACGAGCAGTACTTC; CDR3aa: CASERDRAHEQYF
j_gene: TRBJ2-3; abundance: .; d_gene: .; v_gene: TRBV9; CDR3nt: TGTGCCAGCAGCTCCGGTTTCGTTTCATCAGATACGCAGTATTTT; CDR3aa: CASSSGFVSSDTQYF
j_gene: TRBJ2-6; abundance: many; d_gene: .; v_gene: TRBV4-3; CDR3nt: TGCGCCAGCAGCCAAGAGGGGGGCTCTGGGGCCAACGTCCTGACTTTC; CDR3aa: CASSQEGGSGANVLTF
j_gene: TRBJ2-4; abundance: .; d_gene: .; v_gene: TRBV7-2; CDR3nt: TGTGCCAGCAGCTTAACCCTAGCCAAAAACATTCAGTACTTC; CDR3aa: CASSLTLAKNIQYF
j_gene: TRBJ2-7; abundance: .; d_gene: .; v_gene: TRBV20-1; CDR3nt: TGCAGTGCTGCAGGAACAGGTGGGCAAATCTACGAGCAGTACTTC; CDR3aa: CSAAGTGGQIYEQYF
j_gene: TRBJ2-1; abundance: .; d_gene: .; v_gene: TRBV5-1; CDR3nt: TGCGCCAGCAGCATGCTAGGATCTAATGAGCAGTTCTTC; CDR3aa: CASSMLGSNEQFF
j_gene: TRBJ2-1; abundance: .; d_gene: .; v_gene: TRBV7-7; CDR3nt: TGTGCTAGCAGCTTGTATTGGACTATGGACAATGAGCAGTTCTTC; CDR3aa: CASSLYWTMDNEQFF
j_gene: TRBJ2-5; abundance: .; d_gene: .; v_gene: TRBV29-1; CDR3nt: TGCAGCGTCCCCCGAGTCGGCGGGGGCCTACGGGCCCAGTACTTC; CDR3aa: CSVPRVGGGLRAQYF
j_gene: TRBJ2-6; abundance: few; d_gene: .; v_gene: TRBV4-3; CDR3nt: TGCGCCAGCAGCCAGACTGAGGGATCTGGGGCCAACGTCCTGACTTTC; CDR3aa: CASSQTEGSGANVLTF
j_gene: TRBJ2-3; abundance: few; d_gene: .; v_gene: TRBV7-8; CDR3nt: TGTGCCAGCAGCTTAGGGCGTCTACCCGGAGATACGCAGTATTTT; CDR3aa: CASSLGRLPGDTQYF
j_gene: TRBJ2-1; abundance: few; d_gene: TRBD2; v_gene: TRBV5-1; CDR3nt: TGCGCCAGCAGAGCTAGCGGGGGGCCCTACAATGAGCAGTTCTTC; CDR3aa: CASRASGGPYNEQFF
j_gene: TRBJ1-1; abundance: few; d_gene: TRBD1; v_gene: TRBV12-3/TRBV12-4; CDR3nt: TGTGCCAGCAGCAGAAGGGGGGACAGGGGGTACACTGAAGCTTTCTTT; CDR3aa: CASSRRGDRGYTEAFF
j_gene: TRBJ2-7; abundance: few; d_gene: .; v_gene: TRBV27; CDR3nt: TGTGCCAGCAGCCCGGGGTCGATGAGCTACGAGCAGTACTTC; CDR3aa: CASSPGSMSYEQYF
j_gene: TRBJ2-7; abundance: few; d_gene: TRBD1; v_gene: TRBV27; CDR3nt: TGTGCCAGCAGTACCCTGGGACAGGATGGCTACGAGCAGTACTTC; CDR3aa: CASSTLGQDGYEQYF
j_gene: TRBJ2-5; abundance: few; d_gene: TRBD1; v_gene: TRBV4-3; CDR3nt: TGCGCCAGCAGCCAGGCAGACAGGGAAGAGACCCAGTACTTC; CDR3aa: CASSQADREETQYF
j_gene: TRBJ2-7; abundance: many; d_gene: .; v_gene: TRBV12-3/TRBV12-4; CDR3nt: TGTGCCAGCAGTTTCGAAGAGCCTAAGCAGTACTTC; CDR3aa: CASSFEEPKQYF
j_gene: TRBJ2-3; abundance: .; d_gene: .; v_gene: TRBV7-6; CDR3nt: TGTGCCAGCAGCTACGTGGCGGCCCCTAGCACAGATACGCAGTATTTT; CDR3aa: CASSYVAAPSTDTQYF
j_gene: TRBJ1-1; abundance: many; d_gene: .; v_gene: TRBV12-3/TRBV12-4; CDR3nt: TGTGCCAGCAGTTTAGTAGGAGGGGTGAACACTGAAGCTTTCTTT; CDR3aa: CASSLVGGVNTEAFF
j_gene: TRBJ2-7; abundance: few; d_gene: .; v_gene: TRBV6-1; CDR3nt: TGTGCCAGCGGATGGGGGTATACTTCGGCCTACGAGCAGTACTTC; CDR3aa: CASGWGYTSAYEQYF
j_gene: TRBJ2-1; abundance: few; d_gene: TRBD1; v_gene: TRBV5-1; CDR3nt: TGCGCCAGCAGCTTAGGGACAGGGTACTACAATGAGCAGTTCTTC; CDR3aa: CASSLGTGYYNEQFF
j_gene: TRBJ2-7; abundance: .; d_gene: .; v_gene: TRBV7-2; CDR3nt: TGTGCCAGCAGCTTAGGTGGGACTGCATCTTCCTACGAGCAGTACTTC; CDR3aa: CASSLGGTASSYEQYF
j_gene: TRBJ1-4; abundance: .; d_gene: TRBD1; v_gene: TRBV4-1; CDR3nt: TGCGCCAGCAGGGGGGACAGAACTAATGAAAAACTGTTTTTT; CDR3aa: CASRGDRTNEKLFF
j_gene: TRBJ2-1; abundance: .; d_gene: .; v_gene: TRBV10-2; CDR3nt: TGCGCCAGCAGGGAGACTACTTACAATGAGCAGTTCTTC; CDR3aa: CASRETTYNEQFF
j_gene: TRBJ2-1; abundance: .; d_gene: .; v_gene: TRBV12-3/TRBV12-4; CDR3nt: TGTGCCAGCAGTCCCTTGGGTGAGCAGTTCTTC; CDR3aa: CASSPLGEQFF
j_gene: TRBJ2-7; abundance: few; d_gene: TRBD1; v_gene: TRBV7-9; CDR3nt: TGTGCCAGCAGCTGGGGACAGGGCTCCTACGAGCAGTACTTC; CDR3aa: CASSWGQGSYEQYF
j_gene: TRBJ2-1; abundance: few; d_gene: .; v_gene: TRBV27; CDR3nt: TGTGCCAGTGGTTTAGAGTTCTCCTACAATGAGCAGTTCTTC; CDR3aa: CASGLEFSYNEQFF
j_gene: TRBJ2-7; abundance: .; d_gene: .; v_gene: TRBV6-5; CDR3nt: TGTGCCAGCAGTTACTACGGCAGGGACTCCTACGAGCAGTACTTC; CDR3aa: CASSYYGRDSYEQYF
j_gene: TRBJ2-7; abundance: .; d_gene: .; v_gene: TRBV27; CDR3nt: TGTGCCACCCTAATTGACCGACAGGCCTACGAGCAGTACTTC; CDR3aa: CATLIDRQAYEQYF
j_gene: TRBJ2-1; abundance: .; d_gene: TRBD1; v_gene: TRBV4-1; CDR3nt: TGCGCCAGCAGCCGACGACAGGGGGGGTCCAATGAGCAGTTCTTC; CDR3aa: CASSRRQGGSNEQFF
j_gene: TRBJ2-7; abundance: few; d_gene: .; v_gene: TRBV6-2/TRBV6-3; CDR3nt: TGTGCCAGCAGTTACCACGGAACAGCCAAATCCTACGAGCAGTACTTC; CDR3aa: CASSYHGTAKSYEQYF
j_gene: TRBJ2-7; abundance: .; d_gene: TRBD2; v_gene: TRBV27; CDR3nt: TGTGCCAGCAGACTAGCGGAGACCTACGAGCAGTACTTC; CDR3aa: CASRLAETYEQYF
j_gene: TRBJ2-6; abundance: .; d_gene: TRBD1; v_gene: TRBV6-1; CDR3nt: TGTGCCAGCAGTGAAGCCCGACAGGGAAGCTCTGGGGCCAACGTCCTGACTTTC; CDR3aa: CASSEARQGSSGANVLTF
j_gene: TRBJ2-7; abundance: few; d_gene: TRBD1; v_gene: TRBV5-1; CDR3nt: TGCGCCAGCAGCTGGACAGGGGAGCTCCCCGAGCAGTACTTC; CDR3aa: CASSWTGELPEQYF
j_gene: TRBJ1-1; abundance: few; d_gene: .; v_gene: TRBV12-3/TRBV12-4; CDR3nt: TGTGCCAGCAGTTTCCTACCGGAGGGTGAAGCTTTCTTT; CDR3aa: CASSFLPEGEAFF
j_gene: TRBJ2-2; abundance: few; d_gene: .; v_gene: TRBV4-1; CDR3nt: TGCGCCAGTACTGGGTCCCCTCTGAGCGGGGAGCTGTTTTTT; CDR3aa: CASTGSPLSGELFF
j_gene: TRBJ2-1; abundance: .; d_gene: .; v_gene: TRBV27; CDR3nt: TGTGCCAGCAGTGGCAACAGGGACTTCTACAATGAGCAGTTCTTC; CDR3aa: CASSGNRDFYNEQFF
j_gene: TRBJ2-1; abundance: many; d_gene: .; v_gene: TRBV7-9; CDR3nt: TGTGCCAGCAGTTTGGCGGACAATGAGCAGTTCTTC; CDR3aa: CASSLADNEQFF